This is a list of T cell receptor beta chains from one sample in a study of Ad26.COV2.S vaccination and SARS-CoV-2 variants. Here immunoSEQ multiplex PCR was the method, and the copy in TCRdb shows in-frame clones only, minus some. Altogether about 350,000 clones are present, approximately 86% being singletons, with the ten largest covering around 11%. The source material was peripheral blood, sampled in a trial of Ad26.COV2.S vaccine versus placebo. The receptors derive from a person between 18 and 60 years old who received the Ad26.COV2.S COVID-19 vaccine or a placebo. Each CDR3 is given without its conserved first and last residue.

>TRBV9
ASSVSGTGIYEQY
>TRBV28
ASSFGRNLGEQY
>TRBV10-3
AISGGQGLYGYT
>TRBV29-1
SVGGGTDTQY
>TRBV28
ASSFPPGTGDEQY
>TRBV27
ASSLGQGAGYT
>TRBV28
ASKQGAWDYGYT
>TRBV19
ASTSGRAVIGELF
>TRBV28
ASGPAGTAYNEQF
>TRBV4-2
ASSQERELGEQY
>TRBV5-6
ASSLGHGSGNTIY
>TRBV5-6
ASSPSWDNEQF
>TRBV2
ASREGHSADEQY
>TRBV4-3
ASSQEVSGRNEQF
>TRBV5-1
ASSLKGDYGYT
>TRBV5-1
ASSLSGGSTDTQY
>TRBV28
ASRGQFYSPLH
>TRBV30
AWIRQGNEKLF
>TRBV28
ASRRGQGLYEQY
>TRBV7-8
ASSLAGGIAGWSSYEQY
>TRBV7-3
ASSLSGRPNEQF
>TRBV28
ASSVTGLLGRHEQF
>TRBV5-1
ASSLARGLNEKLF
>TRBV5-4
ASSLVGEKLF
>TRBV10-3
AISESGSGGYT
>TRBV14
ASSPPGRGYQETQY
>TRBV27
ASRPGTRRILGHYEQY
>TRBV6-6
ASSPGGELF
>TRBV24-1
ATSDFRGETQY
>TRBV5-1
ASSLGGQGLHEQY
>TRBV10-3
AISENSGTYNEQF
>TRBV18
ASSPPSGANVLT
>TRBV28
ASSLFREFQH
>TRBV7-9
ASTSRTGTDTQY
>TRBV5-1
ASSEQDRSYGYT
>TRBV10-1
ASPLAREHGYT
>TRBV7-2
ASRDWGGKDTQY
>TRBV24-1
ATSDFFPRETQY
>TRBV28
ASSLIFLGAF
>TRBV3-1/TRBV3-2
ASSPGTAANQPQH
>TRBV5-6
ASSLVPDSRNEQF
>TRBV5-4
ASSETISSGANVLT
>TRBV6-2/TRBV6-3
ASTPAGRQTGELF
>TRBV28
ASSLGRVYEQY
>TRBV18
ASSPSILGRPTQY
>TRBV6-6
ASSLSDREAYNEQF
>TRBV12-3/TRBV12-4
ASSLAGRDTQY
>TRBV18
ASSPESLAGDTIY
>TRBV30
AWSVSTNEKLF
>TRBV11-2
ASSPGQYVQETQY
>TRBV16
ASSHPTLQARTEAF
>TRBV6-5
ASLLGEGAGNTIY
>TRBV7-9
ASSLTRQGAYEQY
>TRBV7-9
ASSVPGLAGGSEQF
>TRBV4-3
ASSQDRWHTATTNEKLF
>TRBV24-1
ATSEEGYGYT
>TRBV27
ASSLRGTGRNTEAF